The entry below gives a single TCR beta chain sequence along with its context. Its specificity is unknown. The data belong to a study of graft-versus-host responses after intestinal transplantation. Study-wide context: Following induction with anti-thymocyte globulin, all recipients were given tacrolimus and steroids for around three years. Whole-study findings and limits: Individuals who had graft-donor T cell macrochimerism had allografts that showed high graft-versus-host to host-versus-graft clonal ratios. Researchers found peak circulating GvH clone levels linked to early post-transplant HvG declines.

V lost 2 bases to trimming and J lost 8 bases, with 9 bases between them. This CDR3 is built from 12 residues. CDR1 SGHTA and CDR2 FQGNSA come from the germline V gene. Produced via immunoSEQ multiplex PCR; TCRdb's table is partial and in-frame only. In the table there are over 120,000 clones, around 90% of which are singletons. Source: unstimulated CD4+ T cells sorted from spleen or lymph node cells, taken before intestinal transplant. The clonotype originates from a human donor who received an intestinal transplant. The gene calls are TRBV7-2 and TRBJ1-2, with D possibly TRBD1 on 5 matching bases. The DNA of the CDR3 is TGTGCCAGCAGCTTACAGGGTTACGGCTACACCTTC. It is translated as CASSLQGYGYTF.